Described below is a single T cell receptor (beta chain) sequence and its context. Its antigen is not identified. This sample stems from a study of radiotherapy plus CTLA-4 blockade in lung cancer. Whole-study results and caveats: Blood-borne expansion of tumor-derived TCR clones followed radiotherapy plus ipilimumab.

Profiled with immunoSEQ multiplex PCR; TCRdb holds only in-frame clones, not every one. Here the sample spans around 100,000 clones, more than 65% being singletons. This receptor was obtained from a human donor with non-small cell lung cancer that progressed on radiotherapy plus ipilimumab. Some clones in this sample may be carry-over from other donors' samples. Sequencing was performed on peripheral blood, taken from a patient treated with radiotherapy plus ipilimumab.

The CDR3: CASSPLGLNSGNTIYF. DNA for the CDR3: TGTGCCAGCAGCCCGCTGGGACTGAACTCTGGAAACACCATATATTTT. The rearrangement links TRBV13 to TRBJ1-3, with a tentative D call TRBD1 (5 bases). V gave up 5 bases and J gave up 0 bases, with 14 bases separating them. The germline V gene has CDR1 PRHDT and CDR2 FYEKMQ (reference sequence). The CDR3 sequence is 16 residues long. Filled out from reference TRBV13 and TRBJ1-3, the complete variable domain reads AAGVIQSPRHLIKEKRETATLKCYPIPRHDTVYWYQQGPGQDPQFLISFYEKMQSDKGSIPDRFSAQQFSDYHSELNMSSLELGDSALYFCASSPLGLNSGNTIYFGEGSWLTVV.